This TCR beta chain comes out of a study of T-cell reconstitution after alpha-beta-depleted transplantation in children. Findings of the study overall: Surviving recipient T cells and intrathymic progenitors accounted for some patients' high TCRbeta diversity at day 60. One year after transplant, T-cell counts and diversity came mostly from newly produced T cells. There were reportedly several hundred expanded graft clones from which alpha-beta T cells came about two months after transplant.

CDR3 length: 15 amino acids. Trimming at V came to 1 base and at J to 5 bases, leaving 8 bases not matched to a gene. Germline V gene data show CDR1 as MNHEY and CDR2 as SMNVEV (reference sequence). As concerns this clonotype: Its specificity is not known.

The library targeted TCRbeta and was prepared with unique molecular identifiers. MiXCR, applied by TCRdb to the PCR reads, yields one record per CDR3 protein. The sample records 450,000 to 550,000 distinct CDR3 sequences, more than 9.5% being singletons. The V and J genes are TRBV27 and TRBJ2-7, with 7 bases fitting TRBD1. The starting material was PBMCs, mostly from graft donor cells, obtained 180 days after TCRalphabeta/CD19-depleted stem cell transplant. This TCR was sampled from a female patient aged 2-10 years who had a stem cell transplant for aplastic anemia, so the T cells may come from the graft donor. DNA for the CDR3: TGTGCCAGCAGTTTATTCGGGGCAGGGGGTGACGAGCAGTACTTC. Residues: CASSLFGAGGDEQYF.